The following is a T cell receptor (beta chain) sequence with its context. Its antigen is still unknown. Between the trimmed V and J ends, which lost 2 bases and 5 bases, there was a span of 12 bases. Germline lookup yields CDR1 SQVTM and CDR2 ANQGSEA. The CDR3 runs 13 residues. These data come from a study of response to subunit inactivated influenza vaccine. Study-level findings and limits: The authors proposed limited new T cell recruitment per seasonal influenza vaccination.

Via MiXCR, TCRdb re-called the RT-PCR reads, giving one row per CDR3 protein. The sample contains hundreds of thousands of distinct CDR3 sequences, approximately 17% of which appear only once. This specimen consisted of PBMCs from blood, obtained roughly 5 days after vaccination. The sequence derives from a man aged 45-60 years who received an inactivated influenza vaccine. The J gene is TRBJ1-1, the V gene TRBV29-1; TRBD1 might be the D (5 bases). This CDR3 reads CSVEWAGGTEAFF. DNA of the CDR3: TGCAGCGTTGAATGGGCGGGGGGGACTGAAGCTTTCTTT.